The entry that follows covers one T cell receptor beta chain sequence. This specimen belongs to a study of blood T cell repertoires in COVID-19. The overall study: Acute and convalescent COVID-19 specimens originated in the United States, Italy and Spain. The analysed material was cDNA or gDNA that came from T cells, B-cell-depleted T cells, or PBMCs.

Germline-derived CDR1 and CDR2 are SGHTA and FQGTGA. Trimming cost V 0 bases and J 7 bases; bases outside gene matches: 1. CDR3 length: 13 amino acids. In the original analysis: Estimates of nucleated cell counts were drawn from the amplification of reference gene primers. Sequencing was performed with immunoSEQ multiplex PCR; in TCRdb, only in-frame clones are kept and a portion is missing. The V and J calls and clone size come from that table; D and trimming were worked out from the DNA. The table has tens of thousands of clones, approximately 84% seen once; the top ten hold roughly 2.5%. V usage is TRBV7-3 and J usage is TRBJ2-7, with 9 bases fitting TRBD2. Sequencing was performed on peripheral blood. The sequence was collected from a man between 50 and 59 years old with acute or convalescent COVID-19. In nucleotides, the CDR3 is TGTGCCAGCAGCTTAACAGCGGGAGGTGAGCAGTACTTC. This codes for CASSLTAGGEQYF.